The 3 T cell receptor beta chains below all came from one sample that was sequenced in a study of T cell responses to AZD1222 COVID-19 vaccine. Some clones are missing from TCRdb's copy, which holds only in-frame ones; the method was immunoSEQ multiplex PCR. This sample carries roughly 140,000 clones, approximately 86% of them seen once, and the ten largest clones take roughly 3%. This specimen consisted of peripheral blood, obtained on day 0 of AZD1222 vaccination. The receptor set was obtained from an adult in good health.

The J gene is TRBJ1-5, the V gene TRBV7-2; tentative D call: TRBD1 (5 bases). The length of the CDR3 is 15 residues. The V and J ends lost 1 base and 3 bases respectively, with 10 bases between them. CDR1 is SGHTA, CDR2 FQGNSA, per germline. The CDR3 sequence is CASSLDQGFNQPQHF. CDR3 nucleotides: TGTGCCAGCAGCTTAGATCAGGGATTCAATCAGCCCCAGCATTTT.

This clone was observed a few times. CDR3 sequence reads: CASSAGQPGINGYTF. In nucleotides, the CDR3 is TGTGCCAGCTCCGCCGGTCAACCGGGGATCAATGGCTACACCTTC. The chain links TRBV18 to TRBJ1-2; D uncertain. V was pared by 6 bases and J by 6 bases, with 20 bases between. Germline-derived CDR1 and CDR2 are KGHSH and LQKENI. The CDR3 sequence is 15 residues long.

V gene TRBV25-1 combines with J gene TRBJ2-1; D could derive from TRBD1 or TRBD2 (5 bases each). The CDR3 is 16 residues long. Per the germline V gene, CDR1 is MGHDK and CDR2 is SYGVNS. With 1 base removed from V and 8 bases from J, the gap between germline ends came to 18 bases. DNA for the CDR3: TGTGCCAGCAGTGAATTTGAGGGAGAAAGGGGAGATGAGCAGTTCTTC. Encoded protein: CASSEFEGERGDEQFF.